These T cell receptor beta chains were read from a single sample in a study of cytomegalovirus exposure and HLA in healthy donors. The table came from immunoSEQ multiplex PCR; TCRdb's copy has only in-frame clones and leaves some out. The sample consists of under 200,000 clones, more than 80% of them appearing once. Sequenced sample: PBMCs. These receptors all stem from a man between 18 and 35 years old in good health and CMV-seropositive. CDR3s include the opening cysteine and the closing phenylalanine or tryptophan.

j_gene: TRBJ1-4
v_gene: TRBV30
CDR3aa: CAWSPSRTGIDEKLFF

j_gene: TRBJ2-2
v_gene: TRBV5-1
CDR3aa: CASSLTGLVSAGELFF

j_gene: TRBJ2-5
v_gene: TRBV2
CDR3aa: CASLSTQGGETQYF

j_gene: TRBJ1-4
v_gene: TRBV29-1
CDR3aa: CSARGGGEKLFF

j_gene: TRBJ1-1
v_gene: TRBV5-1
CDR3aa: CASRPGQGSWDTEAFF

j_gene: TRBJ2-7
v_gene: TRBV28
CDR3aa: CASREGTTSEQYF

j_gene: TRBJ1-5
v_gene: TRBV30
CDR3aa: CAWSSRGIAGQPQHF

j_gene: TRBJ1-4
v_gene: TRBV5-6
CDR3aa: CASSLAPPGQPNEKLFF

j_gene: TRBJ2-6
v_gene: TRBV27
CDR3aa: CASSLDSRSGANVLTF

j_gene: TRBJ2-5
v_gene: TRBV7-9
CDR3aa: CASSPSAKTSGSQETQYF

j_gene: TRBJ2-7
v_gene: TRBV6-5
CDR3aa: CASRVGQGSYEQYF

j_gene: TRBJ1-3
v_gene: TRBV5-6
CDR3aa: CASSSWGGESGNTIYF

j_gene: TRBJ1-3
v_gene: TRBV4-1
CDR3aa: CASANYRGSGNTIYF

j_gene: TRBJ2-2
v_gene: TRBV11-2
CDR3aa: CASSPGTGLNTGELFF

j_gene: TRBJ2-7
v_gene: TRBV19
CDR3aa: CASRGQGSSYEQYF

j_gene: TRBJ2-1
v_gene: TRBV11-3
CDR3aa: CASSPRLAGVENEQFF

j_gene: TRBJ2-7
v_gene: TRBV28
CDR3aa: CASSFGGKGQQYF

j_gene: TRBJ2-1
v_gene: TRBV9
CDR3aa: CASSARRTSGYNEQFF